This T cell receptor beta chain appears in the sequencing data of a study of T-cell memory formation after mild COVID-19. At the level of the study: TCR clusters were mostly confined to one donor each. Study conclusions and caveats: CD4+ clones that contracted lay mainly in CM and EM; CD8+ ones lay in EMRA. Contracting clones, day 15 to 85, had balanced CD4/CD8, and later expanders favored CD4+.

TCRdb used MiXCR to reprocess the 5' RACE reads, holding one entry per CDR3 protein. The sample has 430,000 or so distinct CDR3 sequences; approximately 23% are singletons. Per germline, CDR1 MNHEY and CDR2 SMNVEV (reference sequence). V lost 3 bases and J 9 bases, leaving 12 bases between the germline ends. The CDR3 consists of 14 residues. Notes on this clonotype: Its matching antigen is unknown.

The V and J genes are TRBV27 and TRBJ1-6; no firm D call. Sequencing input: PBMCs or a T cell subset sorted from them (not recorded which). This receptor was taken from an adult woman who had mild COVID-19 (a few samples of this study predate the infection). Cell type and time point are not known. As DNA, the CDR3 is TGTGCCAGCAGTTTGTCCACGGGGAGTTCACCCCTCCACTTT. Amino acid sequence: CASSLSTGSSPLHF.